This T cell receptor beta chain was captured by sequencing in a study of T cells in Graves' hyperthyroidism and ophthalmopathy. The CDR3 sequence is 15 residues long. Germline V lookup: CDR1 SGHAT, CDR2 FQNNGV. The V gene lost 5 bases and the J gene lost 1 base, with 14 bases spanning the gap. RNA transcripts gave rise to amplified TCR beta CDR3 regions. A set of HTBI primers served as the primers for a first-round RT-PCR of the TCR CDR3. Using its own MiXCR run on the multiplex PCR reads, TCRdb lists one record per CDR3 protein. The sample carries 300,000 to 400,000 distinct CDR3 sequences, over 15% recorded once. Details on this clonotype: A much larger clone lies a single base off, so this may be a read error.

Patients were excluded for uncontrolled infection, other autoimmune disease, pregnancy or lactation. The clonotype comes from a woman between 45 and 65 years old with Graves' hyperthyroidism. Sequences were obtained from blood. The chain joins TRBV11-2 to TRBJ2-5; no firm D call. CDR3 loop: CASSPYHPTQETQYF. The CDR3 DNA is TGTGCCAGCAGCCCTTACCATCCGACCCAAGAGACCCAGTACTTC. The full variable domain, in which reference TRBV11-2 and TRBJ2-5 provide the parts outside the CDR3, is EAGVAQSPRYKIIEKRQSVAFWCNPISGHATLYWYQQILGQGPKLLIQFQNNGVVDDSQLPKDRFSAERLKGVDSTLKIQPAKLEDSAVYLCASSPYHPTQETQYFGPGTRLLVL.